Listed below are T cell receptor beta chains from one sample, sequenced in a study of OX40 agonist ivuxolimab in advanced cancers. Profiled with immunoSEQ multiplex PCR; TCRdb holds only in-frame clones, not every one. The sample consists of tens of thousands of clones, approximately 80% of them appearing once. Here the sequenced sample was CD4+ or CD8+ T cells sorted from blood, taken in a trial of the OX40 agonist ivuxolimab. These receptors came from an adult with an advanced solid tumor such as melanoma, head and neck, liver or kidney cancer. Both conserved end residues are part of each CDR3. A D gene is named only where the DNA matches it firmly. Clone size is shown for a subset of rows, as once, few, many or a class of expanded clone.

CDR3aa: CASRLKRGWQFF
CDR3nt: TGTGCCAGCAGATTAAAGCGGGGGTGGCAGTTCTTC
j_gene: TRBJ2-1
d_gene: TRBD2
v_gene: TRBV6-1
abundance: -

CDR3aa: CASGLRTRGRTGELFF
CDR3nt: TGTGCTAGTGGTTTACGGACTAGGGGGCGGACCGGGGAGCTGTTTTTT
j_gene: TRBJ2-2
d_gene: -
v_gene: TRBV12-5
abundance: -

CDR3aa: CASSTLTRMNTEAFF
CDR3nt: TGTGCCAGCAGCACCCTGACCCGCATGAACACTGAAGCTTTCTTT
j_gene: TRBJ1-1
d_gene: -
v_gene: TRBV5-6
abundance: -

CDR3aa: CASSLASFQETQYF
CDR3nt: TGCGCCAGCAGCTTAGCCAGTTTCCAAGAGACCCAGTACTTC
j_gene: TRBJ2-5
d_gene: -
v_gene: TRBV5-1
abundance: -

CDR3aa: CASSPRTGGMNTEAFF
CDR3nt: TGTGCCAGCAGCCCTAGGACAGGAGGCATGAACACTGAAGCTTTCTTT
j_gene: TRBJ1-1
d_gene: TRBD1
v_gene: TRBV28
abundance: -

CDR3aa: CASSLDPEETQYF
CDR3nt: TGCGCCAGCAGCTTGGACCCGGAAGAGACCCAGTACTTC
j_gene: TRBJ2-5
d_gene: -
v_gene: TRBV5-1
abundance: few

CDR3aa: CASSLDSNQPQHF
CDR3nt: TGTGCCAGCAGTTTAGATAGCAATCAGCCCCAGCATTTT
j_gene: TRBJ1-5
d_gene: -
v_gene: TRBV27
abundance: few

CDR3aa: CASRARESTGELFF
CDR3nt: TGTGCCAGTCGGGCGAGGGAGAGCACCGGGGAGCTGTTTTTT
j_gene: TRBJ2-2
d_gene: -
v_gene: TRBV6-5
abundance: -

CDR3aa: CASIRNRDGYSGNTIYF
CDR3nt: TGTGCCAGTATCAGAAATCGGGACGGCTACTCTGGAAACACCATATATTTT
j_gene: TRBJ1-3
d_gene: -
v_gene: TRBV19
abundance: -

CDR3aa: CASSLSGASGSPDTQYF
CDR3nt: TGTGCCAGCAGTTTATCAGGGGCTAGCGGGAGCCCAGATACGCAGTATTTT
j_gene: TRBJ2-3
d_gene: TRBD2
v_gene: TRBV28
abundance: -

CDR3aa: CAISATGQGSHEQYF
CDR3nt: TGTGCCATCAGTGCGACTGGACAGGGAAGCCACGAGCAGTACTTC
j_gene: TRBJ2-7
d_gene: TRBD1
v_gene: TRBV10-3
abundance: -

CDR3aa: CATLLFSGEGSPLHF
CDR3nt: TGTGCCACCCTTCTTTTCAGCGGGGAGGGTTCACCCCTCCACTTT
j_gene: TRBJ1-6
d_gene: -
v_gene: TRBV6-1
abundance: -

CDR3aa: CASSPSIRVPAYNEQFF
CDR3nt: TGCGCCAGCAGCCCCTCTATTCGAGTGCCGGCCTACAATGAGCAGTTCTTC
j_gene: TRBJ2-1
d_gene: -
v_gene: TRBV4-1
abundance: few

CDR3aa: CASSPRPMVDEQYF
CDR3nt: TGCGCCAGCAGCCCACGCCCCATGGTAGACGAGCAGTACTTC
j_gene: TRBJ2-7
d_gene: -
v_gene: TRBV5-1
abundance: -

CDR3aa: CASSWTGGRNEQFF
CDR3nt: TGTGCCAGCAGCTGGACAGGGGGCAGGAATGAGCAGTTCTTC
j_gene: TRBJ2-1
d_gene: TRBD1
v_gene: TRBV7-8
abundance: -

CDR3aa: CASGSDRGVYGYTF
CDR3nt: TGTGCTAGTGGTTCAGACAGGGGTGTATATGGCTACACCTTC
j_gene: TRBJ1-2
d_gene: TRBD1
v_gene: TRBV12-5
abundance: -

CDR3aa: CSVVSGTEAFF
CDR3nt: TGCAGCGTTGTATCGGGCACTGAAGCTTTCTTT
j_gene: TRBJ1-1
d_gene: -
v_gene: TRBV29-1
abundance: -

CDR3aa: CASSLGWGVSYNEQFF
CDR3nt: TGTGCCAGCAGCTTGGGATGGGGCGTTTCCTACAATGAGCAGTTCTTC
j_gene: TRBJ2-1
d_gene: -
v_gene: TRBV5-6
abundance: -

CDR3aa: CAWSHQASTGNTEAFF
CDR3nt: TGTGCCTGGAGCCACCAAGCCTCCACAGGGAACACTGAAGCTTTCTTT
j_gene: TRBJ1-1
d_gene: -
v_gene: TRBV30
abundance: -

CDR3aa: CASRYREDYEQYF
CDR3nt: TGTGCCAGCAGGTACAGGGAGGACTACGAGCAGTACTTC
j_gene: TRBJ2-7
d_gene: -
v_gene: TRBV11-2
abundance: -

CDR3aa: CASSGLARGSEQFF
CDR3nt: TGTGCCAGCAGTGGACTGGCAAGGGGCAGTGAGCAGTTCTTC
j_gene: TRBJ2-1
d_gene: -
v_gene: TRBV6-1
abundance: -

CDR3aa: CASSLGVKGTEAFF
CDR3nt: TGTGCCAGCAGCTTAGGGGTTAAGGGGACTGAAGCTTTCTTT
j_gene: TRBJ1-1
d_gene: -
v_gene: TRBV7-9
abundance: few

CDR3aa: CASSGQGYSANYGYTF
CDR3nt: TGTGCCAGTAGTGGGCAGGGCTATTCAGCTAACTATGGCTACACCTTC
j_gene: TRBJ1-2
d_gene: -
v_gene: TRBV19
abundance: -

CDR3aa: CASSLGVAYNEQFF
CDR3nt: TGTGCCAGCAGCTTGGGAGTAGCCTACAATGAGCAGTTCTTC
j_gene: TRBJ2-1
d_gene: -
v_gene: TRBV5-4
abundance: -

CDR3aa: CASSVTGHSNQPQHF
CDR3nt: TGTGCCAGCAGCGTGACGGGTCATAGCAATCAGCCCCAGCATTTT
j_gene: TRBJ1-5
d_gene: -
v_gene: TRBV7-2
abundance: -

CDR3aa: CASSPGSNSYNEQFF
CDR3nt: TGTGCCAGCAGTCCGGGGAGCAACTCCTACAATGAGCAGTTCTTC
j_gene: TRBJ2-1
d_gene: -
v_gene: TRBV27
abundance: -

CDR3aa: CASSQGGRGVPYEQYF
CDR3nt: TGCGCCAGCAGCCAAGGGGGACGCGGGGTCCCCTACGAGCAGTACTTC
j_gene: TRBJ2-7
d_gene: -
v_gene: TRBV4-1
abundance: -

CDR3aa: CASRLDTSGNTIYF
CDR3nt: TGCGCCAGCAGATTGGACACCTCTGGAAACACCATATATTTT
j_gene: TRBJ1-3
d_gene: -
v_gene: TRBV5-1
abundance: -

CDR3aa: CASASKNEQYF
CDR3nt: TGTGCCAGCGCGTCTAAGAACGAGCAGTACTTC
j_gene: TRBJ2-7
d_gene: -
v_gene: TRBV11-2
abundance: -

CDR3aa: CASRHGTGSNQPQHF
CDR3nt: TGTGCCAGTAGACATGGGACAGGGAGCAATCAGCCCCAGCATTTT
j_gene: TRBJ1-5
d_gene: TRBD1
v_gene: TRBV19
abundance: -

CDR3aa: CASSELAAPYEQYF
CDR3nt: TGTGCCAGCAGCGAACTAGCGGCCCCCTACGAGCAGTACTTC
j_gene: TRBJ2-7
d_gene: TRBD2
v_gene: TRBV28
abundance: -

CDR3aa: CASSLRTGTGELFF
CDR3nt: TGCGCCAGCAGCTTGCGGACGGGGACCGGGGAGCTGTTTTTT
j_gene: TRBJ2-2
d_gene: -
v_gene: TRBV5-1
abundance: -

CDR3aa: CASRSVITDTQYF
CDR3nt: TGTGCCTCCAGGTCCGTTATCACAGATACGCAGTATTTT
j_gene: TRBJ2-3
d_gene: -
v_gene: TRBV6-6
abundance: -

CDR3aa: CASSQLAGGGTNEKLFF
CDR3nt: TGCGCCAGCAGCCAACTTGCCGGGGGTGGAACTAATGAAAAACTGTTTTTT
j_gene: TRBJ1-4
d_gene: -
v_gene: TRBV4-1
abundance: -

CDR3aa: CSVDHSSPGQFF
CDR3nt: TGCAGCGTTGACCACAGCAGCCCCGGGCAGTTCTTC
j_gene: TRBJ2-1
d_gene: -
v_gene: TRBV29-1
abundance: -

CDR3aa: CASSLGTKETQYF
CDR3nt: TGTGCCAGCTCACTCGGGACTAAGGAGACCCAGTACTTC
j_gene: TRBJ2-5
d_gene: TRBD2
v_gene: TRBV18
abundance: -

CDR3aa: CASSPRQGSGNTIYF
CDR3nt: TGCGCCAGCAGCCCGAGACAGGGTTCTGGAAACACCATATATTTT
j_gene: TRBJ1-3
d_gene: TRBD1
v_gene: TRBV5-1
abundance: -

CDR3aa: CASSPHREMILEQYF
CDR3nt: TGCGCCAGCAGCCCTCACAGGGAAATGATCCTCGAGCAGTACTTC
j_gene: TRBJ2-7
d_gene: -
v_gene: TRBV4-1
abundance: medium-sized

CDR3aa: CASSSGQGNQPQHF
CDR3nt: TGTGCCAGCAGTTCGGGACAGGGGAATCAGCCCCAGCATTTT
j_gene: TRBJ1-5
d_gene: TRBD1
v_gene: TRBV6-5
abundance: once

CDR3aa: CASSLTGGRAFF
CDR3nt: TGTGCCAGCAGCCTTACAGGGGGCAGGGCTTTCTTT
j_gene: TRBJ1-1
d_gene: TRBD1
v_gene: TRBV7-6
abundance: -

CDR3aa: CASRAPRENTGELFF
CDR3nt: TGCGCCAGCCGAGCGCCGCGGGAGAACACCGGGGAGCTGTTTTTT
j_gene: TRBJ2-2
d_gene: -
v_gene: TRBV10-1
abundance: -

CDR3aa: CASSSGLDDTGELFF
CDR3nt: TGTGCCAGCAGCTCAGGCCTGGATGACACCGGGGAGCTGTTTTTT
j_gene: TRBJ2-2
d_gene: -
v_gene: TRBV5-6
abundance: -

CDR3aa: CAISSGTGVVMNTEAFF
CDR3nt: TGTGCCATCAGCTCCGGGACAGGGGTTGTCATGAACACTGAAGCTTTCTTT
j_gene: TRBJ1-1
d_gene: TRBD1
v_gene: TRBV10-3
abundance: -

CDR3aa: CASSLFDVYAGELFF
CDR3nt: TGCGCCAGCAGCTTGTTCGACGTGTATGCCGGGGAGCTGTTTTTT
j_gene: TRBJ2-2
d_gene: -
v_gene: TRBV5-1
abundance: -

CDR3aa: CASSPDQGFSEQYF
CDR3nt: TGTGCCAGCTCACCAGATCAGGGATTCAGCGAGCAGTACTTC
j_gene: TRBJ2-7
d_gene: -
v_gene: TRBV18
abundance: -

CDR3aa: CASIREELNTEAFF
CDR3nt: TGTGCCAGCATTAGGGAGGAGCTGAACACTGAAGCTTTCTTT
j_gene: TRBJ1-1
d_gene: -
v_gene: TRBV6-1
abundance: -

CDR3aa: CASSQSSLWPLHF
CDR3nt: TGCGCCAGCAGCCAATCATCCTTATGGCCCCTCCACTTT
j_gene: TRBJ1-6
d_gene: -
v_gene: TRBV4-1
abundance: -

CDR3aa: CASRGTGAYEQYF
CDR3nt: TGTGCCAGCAGAGGGACAGGGGCCTACGAGCAGTACTTC
j_gene: TRBJ2-7
d_gene: TRBD1
v_gene: TRBV2
abundance: -

CDR3aa: CASSSDYTNLGNTEAFF
CDR3nt: TGCGCCAGCAGCTCCGATTACACAAATCTGGGGAACACTGAAGCTTTCTTT
j_gene: TRBJ1-1
d_gene: -
v_gene: TRBV5-1
abundance: -

CDR3aa: CASSLLGFGTDTQYF
CDR3nt: TGTGCCAGCAGCTTGTTGGGGTTCGGGACAGATACGCAGTATTTT
j_gene: TRBJ2-3
d_gene: -
v_gene: TRBV11-1
abundance: -